These 13 T cell receptor beta chains share one sample of origin, sequenced in a study of T cells after yellow fever vaccination. TCRdb called the 5' RACE reads again in MiXCR, with one record for every CDR3 protein. The sample includes some 600,000 distinct CDR3 sequences, around 16% seen only once; the top ten take 17%. Specimen: PBMCs, collected 5 days after the first yellow fever vaccination. The receptors derive from a man between 18 and 35 years old who received the YFV17D yellow fever vaccine.

At least ten counts were recorded for this clonotype. The chain links TRBV29-1 to TRBJ2-3; 10 nucleotides line up with TRBD1. Looked up from germline, CDR1 is SQVTM and CDR2 is ANQGSEA. V trimming: 5 bases; J trimming: 2 bases; junction bases outside the gene matches: 13. This CDR3 comprises 17 residues. The CDR3 sequence is CSVQTGGLIFHTDTQYF. CDR3 DNA sequence: TGCAGCGTTCAGACAGGGGGCCTCATTTTTCACACAGATACGCAGTATTTT.

The table lists this clonotype with a few counts. V gene TRBV15 combines with J gene TRBJ2-3; 15 bases align to TRBD2. CDR3 length: 18 residues. Germline CDR1 and CDR2: LNHNV and YYDKDF (reference sequence). Unmatched junction bases numbered 3, after V lost 1 base and J lost 1 base. CDR3 loop: CATSRGTSGGAGTDTQYF. The CDR3 coding sequence is TGTGCCACCAGCAGAGGGACTAGCGGGGGGGCCGGCACAGATACGCAGTATTTT.

The chain is built from TRBV12-3 or TRBV12-4 and TRBJ2-1; 7 bases line up with TRBD2. This CDR3 contains 16 residues. Unmatched junction bases numbered 9, after V lost 7 bases and J lost 0 bases. In DNA, the CDR3 is TGTGCCAGCATCAGCGGGAAACGAAGCTCCTACAATGAGCAGTTCTTC. Its translation: CASISGKRSSYNEQFF.

J is TRBJ2-5 and V is TRBV9; the D is unclear. The germline V gene has CDR1 SGDLS and CDR2 YYNGEE. Trimming left V 3 bases short and J 1 base short, with 7 bases between. The CDR3 runs 13 residues. CDR3 residues: CASSGPSQETQYF. CDR3 sequence (DNA): TGTGCCAGCAGCGGGCCGTCCCAAGAGACCCAGTACTTC.

This clonotype was seen at least ten times. The chain has TRBV11-2 and TRBJ2-5; TRBD1 or TRBD2 may be the D gene (5 bases each). The length of the CDR3 is 12 residues. Between the trimmed V and J ends, which lost 0 bases and 10 bases, there was a span of 9 bases. Germline V gene sequence: CDR1 SGHAT, CDR2 FQNNGV. Here the CDR3 reads CASSLEWGNQYF. In DNA, the CDR3 is TGTGCCAGCAGCTTAGAATGGGGGAACCAGTACTTC.

This clonotype was seen ten or more times. The chain is built from TRBV18 and TRBJ2-7; D might be TRBD2 (5 bases). V was pared by 3 bases and J by 4 bases, with 13 bases between. CDR1 and CDR2 from the germline V gene are KGHSH and LQKENI. The CDR3 has 14 residues. CDR3 DNA sequence: TGTGCCAGCTCACCGGCGGGCACCGCTTACGAGCAGTACTTC. It yields the protein CASSPAGTAYEQYF.

This clonotype was observed at least ten times. V gene TRBV5-1 combines with J gene TRBJ1-6; tentatively, D is TRBD1 (5 bases). Germline V gene lookup returns CDR1 SGHRS and CDR2 YFSETQ. The V and J ends lost 3 bases and 7 bases respectively, with 20 bases between them. The CDR3 spans 17 residues. CDR3 DNA: TGCGCCAGCAGCTCTAGTTCCCGGGACGCAGGAAATTCACCCCTCCACTTT. Translating gives CASSSSSRDAGNSPLHF.

This clonotype came up a few times. This chain joins TRBV4-2 and TRBJ1-5; D gene uncertain. The V end was cut by 0 bases, the J end by 4 bases, with 13 bases between. From germline, CDR1 is LGHNA and CDR2 YNFKEQ. The CDR3 totals 16 residues. CDR3 protein: CASSQDPGQTNQPQHF. DNA for the CDR3: TGTGCCAGCAGCCAAGATCCGGGCCAGACAAATCAGCCCCAGCATTTT.

This rearrangement joins TRBV5-1 to TRBJ2-3; D remains ambiguous. The CDR3 is made up of 14 amino acids. The V gene's germline CDR1 is SGHRS and CDR2 YFSETQ. V lost 2 bases and J 2 bases, leaving 9 bases between the germline ends. The CDR3: CASSFDSFTDTQYF. CDR3 sequence (DNA): TGCGCCAGCAGCTTTGACTCCTTCACAGATACGCAGTATTTT.

This clonotype was seen more than once but under ten times. The chain employs TRBV19 and TRBJ1-5; D may be TRBD1 (6 bases). CDR1 and CDR2 (germline): LNHDA, SQIVND (reference sequence). The CDR3 loop spans 13 amino acids. The germline V and J ends were trimmed by 4 bases and 7 bases, with 11 bases remaining between them. The CDR3 DNA is TGTGCCAGTAGTACAGGGGTAGGACAGCCCCAGCATTTT. Its translation is CASSTGVGQPQHF.

This clonotype was picked up a small number of times. In nucleotides, the CDR3 is TGTGCCAGCAGGCGCGGGATTAATGAAAAACTGTTTTTT. This codes for CASRRGINEKLFF. V is TRBV6-1 and J is TRBJ1-4; D remains unclear. Trimming shortened V by 6 bases and J by 4 bases, and 9 bases separated the two germline ends. Looked up from germline, CDR1 is MNHNS and CDR2 is SASEGT. This CDR3 has 13 residues.

The rearrangement links TRBV2 to TRBJ2-3, with TRBD1 identical over 7 bases. Germline CDR1 SNHLY, CDR2 FYNNEI. The CDR3 covers 13 residues. Unmatched junction bases numbered 4, after V lost 6 bases and J lost 4 bases. This CDR3 is CASSWGQSDTQYF. In DNA, the CDR3 is TGTGCCAGCAGCTGGGGACAGTCAGATACGCAGTATTTT.

This clonotype appeared a few times. V usage is TRBV4-2 and J usage is TRBJ2-7; 7 bases agree with TRBD2. The CDR3 runs to 16 residues. Per germline, CDR1 LGHNA and CDR2 YNFKEQ. The trim removed 6 bases at V and 2 bases at J, leaving 13 bases unmatched. The CDR3 sequence is CASSWRNEGGAYEQYF. The CDR3 coding sequence is TGTGCCAGCAGTTGGAGGAATGAGGGAGGGGCCTACGAGCAGTACTTC.